This T cell receptor (beta chain) was captured by sequencing in a study of neoadjuvant nivolumab and ipilimumab in lung cancer. Study background: Patients got nivolumab 3 mg/kg on days 1, 15 and 29; combination added ipilimumab 1 mg/kg day 1.

The CDR3 is made up of 14 amino acids. Germline V gene sequence: CDR1 SGHAT, CDR2 FQNNGV. With V trimmed by 4 bases and J by 4 bases, 6 bases remained unmatched. Whole-study findings and limits: Pretherapy blood TCR richness correlated positively with resected tumor richness. TCR richness and clonality were higher in tumors than adjacent uninvolved lung.

Worth noting for this clone: Its antigen is unknown.

Some clones are missing from TCRdb's copy, which holds only in-frame ones; the method was immunoSEQ multiplex PCR. The sample carries 25,000 to 30,000 clones, about 81% recorded once. This TCR came from an adult with non-small cell lung cancer. The source was tumor tissue, collected after neoadjuvant nivolumab, alone or with ipilimumab, at or shortly before surgery. This chain links TRBV11-2 with TRBJ2-7; 8 nucleotides agree with TRBD2. CDR3: CASSSPGLGYEQYF. The CDR3 DNA follows: TGTGCCAGCAGCTCCCCGGGACTAGGGTACGAGCAGTACTTC.